Listed below are T cell receptor beta chains from one sample, sequenced in a study of T cells after yellow fever vaccination. TCRdb processed the 5' RACE reads anew with MiXCR; each CDR3 protein has one entry. The table includes around 65,000 distinct CDR3 sequences, under 6.5% detected once. Material: CD4+ T cells sorted from PBMCs, obtained more than 14 days after the first yellow fever vaccination. The source is a man younger than 30 who received the YFV17D yellow fever vaccine. CDR3s include the opening cysteine and the closing phenylalanine or tryptophan. Each record gives: V gene, D gene, clone size, CDR3 length, J gene, CDR3 DNA, CDR3 protein. D genes are given only for firm matches. Not all rows give a size; the values are once, few, many and, for expanded clones, a class.

TRBV2	.	many	11	TRBJ1-4	TGTGCCAGCACCGTTTATGAAAAACTGTTTTTT	CASTVYEKLFF
TRBV4-2	TRBD1	many	15	TRBJ2-1	TGTGCCAGCAGCCGGGGACAGGCGGAGAACAATGAGCAGTTCTTC	CASSRGQAENNEQFF
TRBV7-9	.	many	13	TRBJ1-2	TGTGCCAGCAGCCCCCCCCGCACCGATGGCTACACCTTC	CASSPPRTDGYTF
TRBV5-6	TRBD2	many	16	TRBJ2-1	TGTGCCAGCAGCTTCCCAGGGGCGCGGGGGGATAATGAGCAGTTCTTC	CASSFPGARGDNEQFF
TRBV10-3	.	many	12	TRBJ2-6	TGTGCCATCAGCTCTGGGGCCAACGTCCTGACTTTC	CAISSGANVLTF
TRBV7-2	TRBD2	many	16	TRBJ2-3	TGTGCCAGCAGCTCGTACTCGGGGGGACTCACAGATACGCAGTATTTT	CASSSYSGGLTDTQYF
TRBV5-1	TRBD2	many	14	TRBJ2-3	TGCGCCAGCCGCATTAGCGGGGGCACAGATACGCAGTATTTT	CASRISGGTDTQYF
TRBV6-2/TRBV6-3	.	many	15	TRBJ1-2	TGTGCCAGCAGACCGGGACGTTCAGCTAACTATGGCTACACCTTC	CASRPGRSANYGYTF
TRBV7-2	.	many	15	TRBJ2-3	TGTGCCAGCAGCTTAATGGGACCGGCAACAGATACGCAGTATTTT	CASSLMGPATDTQYF
TRBV5-8	.	many	16	TRBJ2-2	TGTGCCAGCAGCTTGTCCTTAGGGAGGAACACCGGGGAGCTGTTTTTT	CASSLSLGRNTGELFF
TRBV12-3/TRBV12-4	TRBD1	few	13	TRBJ2-2	TGTGCCAGCAGTCGGACAGGAACCGGGGAGCTGTTTTTT	CASSRTGTGELFF
TRBV7-9	TRBD2	.	15	TRBJ2-5	TGTGCCAGCAGCTTGGCGCGGGGGGGCCACGAGACCCAGTACTTC	CASSLARGGHETQYF
TRBV7-2	TRBD1	many	17	TRBJ1-5	TGTGCCAGCAGCCGACAAGGAGGACAGGGGTCCCAAGGGCCCCAGCATTTT	CASSRQGGQGSQGPQHF
TRBV12-3/TRBV12-4	TRBD1	many	14	TRBJ1-6	TGTGCCAGCAGTTTACGAGACAGGGGCGGTCCCCTCCACTTT	CASSLRDRGGPLHF
TRBV4-3	.	many	14	TRBJ2-1	TGCGCCAGCAGCCAAGACAGGGGGGGGAATGAGCAGTTCTTC	CASSQDRGGNEQFF
TRBV5-1	.	many	14	TRBJ2-3	TGCGCCAGCAGAAGACAGGTTAGCACAGATACGCAGTATTTT	CASRRQVSTDTQYF
TRBV7-9	TRBD2	many	15	TRBJ2-1	TGTGCCAGCAGCGCCGGACTAGCGGGGATCAATGAGCAGTTCTTC	CASSAGLAGINEQFF
TRBV7-3	.	many	13	TRBJ2-2	TGTGCCAGCAGCTTTACCGGAGGAGGGGAGCTGTTTTTT	CASSFTGGGELFF
TRBV5-1	.	many	15	TRBJ2-2	TGCGCCAGCAGCTTGCTGGCTAGCGAGACCGGGGAGCTGTTTTTT	CASSLLASETGELFF
TRBV5-1	TRBD2	many	16	TRBJ2-1	TGCGCCAGCAGCTTGGGACTAGCGGGGCTCTACAATGAGCAGTTCTTC	CASSLGLAGLYNEQFF
TRBV5-1	.	many	15	TRBJ1-1	TGCGCCAGCAGCTTGGGGGGGTGGGCGAACACTGAAGCTTTCTTT	CASSLGGWANTEAFF
TRBV27	TRBD1	many	16	TRBJ2-7	TGTGCCAGCAGTGCCGGGACAGGGTTAAGCTCCTACGAGCAGTACTTC	CASSAGTGLSSYEQYF
TRBV28	TRBD1	many	16	TRBJ1-5	TGTGCCAGCAGTACCACCCAGGGGGTCGGGAATCAGCCCCAGCATTTT	CASSTTQGVGNQPQHF
TRBV5-1	.	many	14	TRBJ1-4	TGCGCCAGCAGCGGAGGGCAGGTGTATGAAAAACTGTTTTTT	CASSGGQVYEKLFF
TRBV20-1	.	many	14	TRBJ2-1	TGCAGTGCTAGCCAGCCCATAGGGCTCAATGAGCAGTTCTTC	CSASQPIGLNEQFF
TRBV2	TRBD1	many	13	TRBJ1-5	TGTGCCAGCAGCCAGGGGGCGGGACAGCCCCAGCATTTT	CASSQGAGQPQHF
TRBV5-1	.	many	13	TRBJ2-1	TGCGCCAGCAGCTTGGCCGGGGGAAATGAGCAGTTCTTC	CASSLAGGNEQFF
TRBV28	.	many	12	TRBJ2-2	TGTGCCAGCGTGGGGTTGCCCGGGGAGCTGTTTTTT	CASVGLPGELFF
TRBV12-3/TRBV12-4	TRBD2	many	16	TRBJ2-1	TGTGCCAGCAGAGGTAGCGGGGGGGTATCCTACAATGAGCAGTTCTTC	CASRGSGGVSYNEQFF
TRBV5-1	TRBD1	many	16	TRBJ2-3	TGCGCCAGCAGTTTTCAGGGGGTGACGGTTACAGATACGCAGTATTTT	CASSFQGVTVTDTQYF
TRBV5-1	TRBD1	many	18	TRBJ2-2	TGCGCCAGCAGCTTGGCCAAGACAGGGGGCGCGGGCACCGGGGAGCTGTTTTTT	CASSLAKTGGAGTGELFF
TRBV3-1	.	many	15	TRBJ1-1	TGTGCCAGCAGCCAAGAGAAATATCAGGGGACTGAAGCTTTCTTT	CASSQEKYQGTEAFF
TRBV30	.	.	15	TRBJ1-2	TGTGCCTGGAAAGCCACGGGGGCAATGGGCTATGGCTACACCTTC	CAWKATGAMGYGYTF
TRBV5-6	TRBD1	.	15	TRBJ1-5	TGTGCCAGCAGCTGGACAGGGGACGGCAATCAGCCCCAGCATTTT	CASSWTGDGNQPQHF
TRBV20-1	TRBD2	many	17	TRBJ2-1	TGCAGTGCTAGAGACTCGGGCGGGAGGTTCGCCTACAATGAGCAGTTCTTC	CSARDSGGRFAYNEQFF
TRBV7-2	.	many	15	TRBJ2-1	TGTGCCAGCAGCTTAGCCGGGGGCAAAGGTTATGAGCAGTTCTTC	CASSLAGGKGYEQFF
TRBV12-3/TRBV12-4	.	many	12	TRBJ1-2	TGTGCCAGCAGGACGGGGGGATATGGCTACACCTTC	CASRTGGYGYTF
TRBV5-1	.	many	13	TRBJ2-7	TGCGCCAGCAAGCCCGGGGACTCCTACGAGCAGTACTTC	CASKPGDSYEQYF
TRBV3-1	.	many	16	TRBJ2-2	TGTGCCAGCAGCCTTCGGGACCCTGCGAACACCGGGGAGCTGTTTTTT	CASSLRDPANTGELFF
TRBV12-5	.	many	12	TRBJ2-2	TGTGCTAGTGGACGCGACACCGGGGAGCTGTTTTTT	CASGRDTGELFF
TRBV6-5	.	many	13	TRBJ2-5	TGTGCCAGCACGAGGGGATATCAAGAGACCCAGTACTTC	CASTRGYQETQYF
TRBV5-4	.	many	13	TRBJ2-1	TGTGCCAGCAGCTTGGATGTGGAGGGTGAGCAGTTCTTC	CASSLDVEGEQFF
TRBV20-1	TRBD2	many	13	TRBJ2-3	TGCAGTGGGAGAAACAGCGGGGCCACTACGCAGTATTTT	CSGRNSGATTQYF
TRBV4-1	.	many	15	TRBJ2-7	TGCGCCAGCAGCCAAATGCGAGGGAGAGGGAACGAGCAGTACTTC	CASSQMRGRGNEQYF
TRBV10-2	.	.	15	TRBJ2-3	TGCGCCAGCAGCATAGGGACTGGAGGCACAGATACGCAGTATTTT	CASSIGTGGTDTQYF